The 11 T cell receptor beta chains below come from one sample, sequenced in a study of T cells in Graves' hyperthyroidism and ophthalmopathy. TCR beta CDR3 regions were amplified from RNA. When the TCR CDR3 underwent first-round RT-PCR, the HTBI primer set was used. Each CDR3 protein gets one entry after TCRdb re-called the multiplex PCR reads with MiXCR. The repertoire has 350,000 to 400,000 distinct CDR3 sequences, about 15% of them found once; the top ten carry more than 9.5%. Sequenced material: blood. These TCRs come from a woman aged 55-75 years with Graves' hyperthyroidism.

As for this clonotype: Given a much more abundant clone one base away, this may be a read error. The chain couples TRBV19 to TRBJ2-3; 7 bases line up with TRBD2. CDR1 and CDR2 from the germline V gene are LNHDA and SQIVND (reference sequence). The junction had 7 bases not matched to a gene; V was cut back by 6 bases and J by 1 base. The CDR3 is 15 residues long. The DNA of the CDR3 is TGTGCCAGTAGCTGCACTAGCGCCGGCACAGATACGCAGTATTTT. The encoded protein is CASSCTSAGTDTQYF.

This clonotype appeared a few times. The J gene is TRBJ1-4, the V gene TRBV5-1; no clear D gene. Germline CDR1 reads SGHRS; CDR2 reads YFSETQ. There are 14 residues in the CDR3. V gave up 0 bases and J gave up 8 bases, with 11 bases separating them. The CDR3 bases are TGCGCCAGCAGCTTGGTGGGCAGAGAAGAAAAACTGTTTTTT. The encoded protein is CASSLVGREEKLFF.

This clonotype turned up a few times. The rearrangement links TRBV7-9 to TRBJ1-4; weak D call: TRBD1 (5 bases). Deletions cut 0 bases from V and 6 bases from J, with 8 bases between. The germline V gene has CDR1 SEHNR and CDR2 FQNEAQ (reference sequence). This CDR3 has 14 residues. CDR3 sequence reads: CASSLAGDHEKLFF. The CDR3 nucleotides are TGTGCCAGCAGCTTAGCAGGGGACCATGAAAAACTGTTTTTT. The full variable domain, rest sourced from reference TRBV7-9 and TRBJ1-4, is DTGVSQNPRHKITKRGQNVTFRCDPISEHNRLYWYRQTLGQGPEFLTYFQNEAQLEKSRLLSDRFSAERPKGSFSTLEIQRTEQGDSAMYLCASSLAGDHEKLFFGSGTQLSVL.

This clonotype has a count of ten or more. Written as DNA, the CDR3 is TGTGCCATTTTGGACAGGAAAAAGGACGAGCAGTACTTC. Translating gives CAILDRKKDEQYF. This sequence joins TRBV10-3 and TRBJ2-7; 7 positions agree with TRBD1. Germline lookup yields CDR1 ENHRY and CDR2 SYGVKD. This CDR3 spans 13 amino acids. Trimming cost V 9 bases and J 5 bases; bases outside gene matches: 10.

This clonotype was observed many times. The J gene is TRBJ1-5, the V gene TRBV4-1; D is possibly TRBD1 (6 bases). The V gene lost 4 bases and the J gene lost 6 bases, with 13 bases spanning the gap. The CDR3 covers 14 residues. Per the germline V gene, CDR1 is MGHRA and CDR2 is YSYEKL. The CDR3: CASSPSRGPQPQHF. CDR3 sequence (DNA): TGCGCCAGCAGCCCAAGCAGGGGCCCTCAGCCCCAGCATTTT.

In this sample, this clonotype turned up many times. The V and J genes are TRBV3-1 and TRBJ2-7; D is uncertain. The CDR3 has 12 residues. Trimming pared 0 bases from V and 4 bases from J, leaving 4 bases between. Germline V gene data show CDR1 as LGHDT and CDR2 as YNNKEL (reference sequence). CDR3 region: CASSQDYYEQYF. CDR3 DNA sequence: TGTGCCAGCAGCCAAGATTATTACGAGCAGTACTTC.

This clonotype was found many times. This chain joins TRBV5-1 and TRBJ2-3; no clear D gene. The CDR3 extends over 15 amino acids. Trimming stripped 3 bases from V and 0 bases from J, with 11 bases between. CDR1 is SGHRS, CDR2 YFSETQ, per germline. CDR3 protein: CASSSWTTSTDTQYF. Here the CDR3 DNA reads TGCGCCAGCAGCTCTTGGACCACTAGCACAGATACGCAGTATTTT. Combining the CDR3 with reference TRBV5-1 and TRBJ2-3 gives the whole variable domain KAGVTQTPRYLIKTRGQQVTLSCSPISGHRSVSWYQQTPGQGLQFLFEYFSETQRNKGNFPGRFSGRQFSNSRSEMNVSTLELGDSALYLCASSSWTTSTDTQYFGPGTRLTVL.

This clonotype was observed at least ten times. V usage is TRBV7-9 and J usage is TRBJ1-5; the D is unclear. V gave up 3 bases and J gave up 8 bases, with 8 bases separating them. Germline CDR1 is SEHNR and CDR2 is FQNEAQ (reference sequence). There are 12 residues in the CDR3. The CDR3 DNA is TGTGCCAGCAGCTTGGGTGGGAAGCCCCAGCATTTT. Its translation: CASSLGGKPQHF. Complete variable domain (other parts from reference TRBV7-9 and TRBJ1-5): DTGVSQNPRHKITKRGQNVTFRCDPISEHNRLYWYRQTLGQGPEFLTYFQNEAQLEKSRLLSDRFSAERPKGSFSTLEIQRTEQGDSAMYLCASSLGGKPQHFGDGTRLSIL.

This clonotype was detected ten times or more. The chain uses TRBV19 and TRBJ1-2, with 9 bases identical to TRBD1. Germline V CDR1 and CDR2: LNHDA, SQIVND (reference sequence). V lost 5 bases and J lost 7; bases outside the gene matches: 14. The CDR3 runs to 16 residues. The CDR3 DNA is TGTGCCAGTAGTGTCCAGACAGGGGGATTTTCGCGTGGCTACACCTTC. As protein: CASSVQTGGFSRGYTF.

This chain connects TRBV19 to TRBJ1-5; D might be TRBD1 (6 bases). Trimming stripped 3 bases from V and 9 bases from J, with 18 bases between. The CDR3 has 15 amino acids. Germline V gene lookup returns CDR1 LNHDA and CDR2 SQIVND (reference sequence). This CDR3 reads CASSINGQLVSPQHF. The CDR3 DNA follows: TGTGCCAGTAGTATCAACGGACAGCTCGTGTCGCCCCAGCATTTT.

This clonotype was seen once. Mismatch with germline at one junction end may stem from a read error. The CDR3 bases are TGTGCTAGCAGCCCTCGGACAGGGGAAATGAATGAGCAGTTCTTC. Translation: CASSPRTGEMNEQFF. This chain joins TRBV7-7 and TRBJ2-1; 9 bases are shared with TRBD1. This CDR3 region has 15 residues. Germline V gene sequence: CDR1 SSHAT, CDR2 FNYEAQ (reference sequence).